Below, 11 T cell receptor beta chains from the same sample are listed, as sequenced in a study of blood T cell repertoires in COVID-19. Using immunoSEQ multiplex PCR, the repertoire was profiled, and TCRdb retains in-frame clones only, with some absent. The top ten hold about 1.9% of the sample, which has hundreds of thousands of clones, 70% to 85% seen once. Sequences were obtained from peripheral blood. The receptors come from a woman at least 80 years old with acute or convalescent COVID-19.

The V call is TRBV27, the J call TRBJ1-2; D is possibly TRBD1 (6 bases). This CDR3 has 14 residues. Trimming removed 0 bases at V and 4 bases at J, with 9 bases between. Germline V gene lookup returns CDR1 MNHEY and CDR2 SMNVEV (reference sequence). The CDR3 sequence is CASSLSGRGYGYTF. CDR3 DNA sequence: TGTGCCAGCAGTTTATCAGGCAGGGGCTATGGCTACACCTTC.

This clone was picked up one time. CDR3 DNA sequence: TGTGCCAGCAGCGGACAGTTATACGAGCAGTACTTC. It is translated as CASSGQLYEQYF. The chain couples TRBV14 to TRBJ2-7, with a weak D call TRBD1 (6 bases). The CDR3 sequence is 12 residues long. CDR1 and CDR2 (germline): SGHDN, FVKESK. Trimming removed 5 bases at V and 4 bases at J, with 9 bases between.

This rearrangement joins TRBV28 to TRBJ2-3; TRBD2 agrees at 11 bases. The CDR3 covers 20 residues. The V and J ends lost 2 bases and 1 base, in that order; junction bases with no gene match: 14. Germline CDR1 is MDHEN and CDR2 is SYDVKM. In nucleotides, the CDR3 is TGTGCCAGCAGTTTACCGCTACTAGCGGGAGAGGGCGTGGGCACAGATACGCAGTATTTT. It encodes CASSLPLLAGEGVGTDTQYF.

This clone was seen repeatedly, ten times or more. The chain is built from TRBV29-1 and TRBJ1-1; TRBD1 matches 7 bases. Germline CDR1 reads SQVTM; CDR2 reads ANQGSEA. The CDR3 is 13 residues long. Trimming took 5 bases from V and 7 from J; bases not matched to a gene: 10. The CDR3 nucleotides read TGCAGCGTTCACAAGAGACAGGGTTTTGAAGCTTTCTTT. Translating gives CSVHKRQGFEAFF.

The CDR3 DNA is TGTGCCACCAGCAGCATTAGCGGGGGGTTAAACAATGAGCAGTTCTTC. Amino acids: CATSSISGGLNNEQFF. V usage is TRBV15 and J usage is TRBJ2-1; 10 bases align to TRBD2. The ends lost 3 bases at V and 5 bases at J; junction bases unmatched: 7. Per the germline V gene, CDR1 is LNHNV and CDR2 is YYDKDF (reference sequence). The CDR3 runs to 16 residues.

The chain employs TRBV5-4 and TRBJ2-3; TRBD1 matches at 12 bases. Germline CDR1 and CDR2: SGHNT and YYREEE (reference sequence). The CDR3 runs 17 residues. Germline trimming cut 4 bases from V and 3 bases from J; bases unmatched to any gene: 9. The CDR3 bases are TGTGCCAGCAGCGGGAGGGGGACAGGGGGCCGAACAGATACGCAGTATTTT. It codes for CASSGRGTGGRTDTQYF.

The genes are TRBV7-3 and TRBJ1-3; TRBD1 is a possible D gene (6 bases). Germline CDR1 SGHTA, CDR2 FQGTGA. This CDR3 spans 15 amino acids. V lost 5 bases, J lost 2 bases, and 13 bases lay in between. In DNA, the CDR3 is TGTGCCAGCAGCCCAACAGGGCACGCTGGAAACACCATATATTTT. Translation: CASSPTGHAGNTIYF.

The chain couples TRBV5-5 to TRBJ2-3, with D perhaps TRBD1 (6 bases). V was shortened by 4 bases and J by 6 bases, with 15 bases between the two germline ends. The CDR3 is made up of 14 amino acids. From germline, CDR1 is SGHKS and CDR2 YYEKEE (reference sequence). As DNA, the CDR3 is TGTGCCAGCAGCCTTGGACAGCCAGGCGATACGCAGTATTTT. Its protein is CASSLGQPGDTQYF.

The chain combines TRBV9 with TRBJ2-5; tentatively, D is TRBD2 (7 bases). Germline V lookup: CDR1 SGDLS, CDR2 YYNGEE. Trimming removed 4 bases from V and 1 base from J, with 23 bases in between. This CDR3 comprises 18 residues. CDR3 sequence reads: CASSTGQKPGGSQETQYF. The CDR3 DNA sequence: TGTGCCAGCAGCACCGGACAGAAACCGGGGGGTTCCCAAGAGACCCAGTACTTC.

The gene calls are TRBV7-2 and TRBJ1-3; D gene ambiguous. Germline-derived CDR1 and CDR2 are SGHTA and FQGNSA. The V end was cut by 3 bases, the J end by 0 bases, with 9 bases between. This CDR3 has 15 residues. Here the CDR3 reads CASSFAANSGNTIYF. The CDR3 nucleotides are TGTGCCAGCAGCTTCGCCGCGAACTCTGGAAACACCATATATTTT.

The chain has TRBV4-3 and TRBJ1-5, with TRBD1 as a possible D gene (5 bases). Trimming cost V 4 bases and J 4 bases, with 14 bases left between them. The CDR3 contains 15 residues. Germline V CDR1 and CDR2: LGHNA, YSLEER. The CDR3 sequence is CASSRSPGGNQPQHF. The CDR3, as DNA: TGCGCCAGCAGCCGCTCCCCGGGGGGAAATCAGCCCCAGCATTTT.